This entry lists 21 T cell receptor beta chains sequenced from one sample in a study of Ad26.COV2.S vaccination and SARS-CoV-2 variants. Treatment described: roughly 20 received Ad26.COV2.S at low or high dose, single or two shots; several received placebo; per-sample allocation not given. The samples were gathered on day 63 after the first injection of vaccine or placebo. The assay was immunoSEQ multiplex PCR, and TCRdb's table has in-frame clones only and misses some. The data show approximately 300,000 clones, around four fifths seen once. The sequencing used peripheral blood, collected in a trial of Ad26.COV2.S vaccine versus placebo. The origin of the receptors is a person aged 18 to 65 who received the Ad26.COV2.S COVID-19 vaccine or a placebo.

This chain joins TRBV3-1 (or the pseudogene TRBV3-2) and TRBJ1-3; D may be TRBD1 (6 bases). Trimming removed 4 bases from V and 4 bases from J, with 14 bases in between. This CDR3 has 15 residues. CDR1 and CDR2 from the germline V gene are LGHDT and YNNKEL (reference sequence). CDR3 coding DNA: TGTGCCAGCAGCCGGAGGACAGTGGGGGGAAACACCATATATTTT. Amino acid sequence: CASSRRTVGGNTIYF.

In DNA, the CDR3 is TGTGCCAGCAGTTACCGACTAGCGGGGGCCCAAAATGAGCAGTTCTTC. The encoded protein is CASSYRLAGAQNEQFF. This chain links TRBV27 with TRBJ2-1; TRBD2 aligns across 12 bases. CDR1 is MNHEY, CDR2 SMNVEV, per germline (reference sequence). The CDR3 runs 16 residues. V shed 4 bases and J 7 bases; nucleotides not matched to a gene: 8.

The chain carries TRBV25-1 and TRBJ1-4; D unclear. This CDR3 is 13 amino acids long. The germline CDR1 and CDR2 sequences are MGHDK and SYGVNS. Between the trimmed V and J ends, which lost 3 bases and 5 bases, there was a span of 7 bases. CDR3 DNA sequence: TGTGCCAGCAGTGACGTACCGAATGAAAAACTGTTTTTT. It encodes CASSDVPNEKLFF.

This chain uses TRBV11-3 with TRBJ2-1; D not resolved. V was clipped by 2 bases and J by 0 bases, with 11 bases between them. The CDR3 is made up of 16 amino acids. Germline CDR1 reads SGHNT; CDR2 reads YENEEA. The CDR3 DNA reads as TGTGCCAGCAGCTTACGGCGTGGAGTCTCCTACAATGAGCAGTTCTTC. Protein product: CASSLRRGVSYNEQFF. Based on the CDR3 plus reference TRBV11-3 and TRBJ2-1, the full variable domain is EAGVVQSPRYKIIEKKQPVAFWCNPISGHNTLYWYLQNLGQGPELLIRYENEEAVDDSQLPKDRFSAERLKGVDSTLKIQPAELGDSAVYLCASSLRRGVSYNEQFFGPGTRLTVL.

The chain carries TRBV3-1 (or the pseudogene TRBV3-2) and TRBJ2-1; 9 bases agree with TRBD2. This CDR3 contains 16 residues. Germline CDR1 reads LGHDT; CDR2 reads YNNKEL (reference sequence). V shed 2 bases, J shed 7 bases, and the junction held 9 bases outside the gene matches. The DNA of the CDR3 is TGTGCCAGCAGCCAAAGAAGCGGGGGGCCGGGGAATGAGCAGTTCTTC. Amino acids: CASSQRSGGPGNEQFF.

V is TRBV7-2 and J is TRBJ1-2, with a tentative D call TRBD1 (5 bases). The CDR3 sequence is 14 residues long. Trimming cost V 2 bases and J 7 bases, with 14 bases left between them. Germline V lookup: CDR1 SGHTA, CDR2 FQGNSA. The CDR3 here is CASSLLTREVGYTF. The CDR3 nucleotides are TGTGCCAGCAGCTTATTAACCAGGGAGGTTGGCTACACCTTC.

V is TRBV28 and J is TRBJ1-2; D is unclear. Germline V gives CDR1 MDHEN, CDR2 SYDVKM. The germline V and J ends were trimmed by 10 bases and 4 bases, with 16 bases remaining between them. There are 13 residues in the CDR3. CDR3 sequence reads: CATSLGIGYGYTF. Here the CDR3 DNA reads TGTGCCACCTCTTTGGGGATTGGCTATGGCTACACCTTC.

V usage is TRBV27 and J usage is TRBJ2-1; the match to TRBD1 covers 9 bases. Germline values: CDR1 MNHEY, CDR2 SMNVEV (reference sequence). This CDR3 spans 15 amino acids. The trim removed 6 bases at V and 9 bases at J, leaving 12 bases unmatched. The CDR3 DNA sequence: TGTGCCAGCAGCTTCCGGGGACAGGGATACGCTGAGCAGTTCTTC. Its protein is CASSFRGQGYAEQFF.

V is TRBV10-3 and J is TRBJ2-6; maybe TRBD2 (6 bases). The CDR3 is 14 residues long. Germline loops: CDR1 ENHRY, CDR2 SYGVKD. Trimming pared 6 bases from V and 4 bases from J, leaving 10 bases between. In nucleotides, the CDR3 is TGTGCCATCAGCGGGACTGGCGGGGCCAACGTCCTGACTTTC. This sequence encodes CAISGTGGANVLTF.

The genes are TRBV15 and TRBJ1-2; 7 bases fit TRBD1. J lost 1 base, V lost 5 bases, and 7 bases had no gene match. This CDR3 comprises 15 residues. Germline-derived CDR1 and CDR2 are LNHNV and YYDKDF (reference sequence). The CDR3 coding sequence is TGTGCCACCAGCTTTACAGGGGCTCTTAACTATGGCTACACCTTC. Translation gives CATSFTGALNYGYTF.

As concerns this clone: A read error may produce the germline difference seen at one junction end. The V gene is TRBV30, the J gene TRBJ2-7; tentatively, D is TRBD1 or TRBD2 (6 bases each). The V gene's germline CDR1 is GTSNPN and CDR2 SVGIG (reference sequence). This CDR3 spans 13 amino acids. In nucleotides, the CDR3 is TGTGCCTGGAGCGTTCCTGGGACTGGAAACAGGGTCTTC. It specifies CAWSVPGTGNRVF.

V gene TRBV7-6 combines with J gene TRBJ2-5; 9 nucleotides agree with TRBD1. The CDR3 consists of 12 residues. Germline V gene lookup returns CDR1 SGHVS and CDR2 FNYEAQ. V lost 4 bases, J lost 13 bases, and 7 bases stayed unmatched. In DNA, the CDR3 is TGTGCCAGCAGCTCCTACAGGGGGCGGAGGTACTTC. Residues: CASSSYRGRRYF.

This chain links TRBV28 with TRBJ2-1; 8 positions match TRBD2. The J segment lost 4 bases and the V segment lost 3 bases, leaving 5 bases of the junction unmatched. The V gene's germline CDR1 is MDHEN and CDR2 SYDVKM. The CDR3 has 15 amino acids. DNA for the CDR3: TGTGCCAGCAGTTTTGAGCGGGGGTTGTACAATGAGCAGTTCTTC. It yields the protein CASSFERGLYNEQFF.

The chain has TRBV11-2 and TRBJ2-3; D assignment may be TRBD1 or TRBD2 (5 bases each). V dropped 4 bases and J dropped 3 bases, with 14 bases sitting between them. CDR1 SGHAT and CDR2 FQNNGV come from the germline V gene. The CDR3 loop spans 15 amino acids. The CDR3 sequence is CASSSGRQFTDTQYF. The CDR3 bases are TGTGCCAGCAGCTCGGGGAGACAGTTTACAGATACGCAGTATTTT.

In its sample, this clone was seen once. The chain has TRBV5-8 and TRBJ1-1, with 11 bases lining up with TRBD1. Trimming took 0 bases from V and 10 from J; bases not matched to a gene: 8. CDR1 and CDR2 (germline): SGHTS, YDEGEE. This CDR3 contains 15 residues. The CDR3 loop reads CASSLGGTGGLPAFF. The CDR3 DNA is TGTGCCAGCAGCTTGGGGGGGACAGGGGGTCTCCCAGCTTTCTTT.

CDR3: CASHLAGGTDTQYF. In DNA form, the CDR3 reads TGCGCCAGCCATCTAGCGGGGGGTACAGATACGCAGTATTTT. J is TRBJ2-3 and V is TRBV5-1; TRBD2 matches at 11 bases. CDR3 size: 14 residues. Germline loops: CDR1 SGHRS, CDR2 YFSETQ. With 7 bases clipped from V and 3 bases from J, the junction kept 4 bases outside the gene matches.

The V gene is TRBV5-6, the J gene TRBJ1-4; no definite D call. The germline V and J ends were trimmed by 5 bases and 6 bases, with 11 bases remaining between them. The CDR3 runs to 13 residues. CDR1 SGHDT and CDR2 YYEEEE come from the germline V gene. CDR3 in amino acids: CASRGSRYEKLFF. CDR3 coding DNA: TGTGCCAGCAGAGGCAGCCGGTATGAAAAACTGTTTTTT.

A few counts support this clone. The chain combines TRBV7-3 with TRBJ2-2; D is uncertain. Germline CDR1 and CDR2: SGHTA and FQGTGA. This CDR3 has 13 amino acids. The V and J ends lost 2 bases and 7 bases respectively, with 8 bases between them. CDR3: CASSLGVSGELFF. DNA for the CDR3: TGTGCCAGCAGCTTAGGTGTTAGCGGGGAGCTGTTTTTT.

The chain joins TRBV6-5 to TRBJ1-1; 7 bases agree with TRBD1. V lost 8 bases, J lost 5 bases, and 11 bases stayed unmatched. Germline-derived CDR1 and CDR2 are MNHEY and SVGAGI. CDR3 size: 14 residues. The CDR3 region is CASDSLRGRTEAFF. The CDR3 coding sequence is TGTGCCAGCGACTCCTTGAGGGGGCGGACTGAAGCTTTCTTT.

This chain links TRBV2 with TRBJ1-2; possible D gene TRBD1, 5 bases. Trimming took off 0 bases at V and 3 bases at J, with 14 bases between the two ends. There are 16 residues in the CDR3. Germline CDR1 SNHLY, CDR2 FYNNEI. The CDR3 DNA reads as TGTGCCAGCAGTGAAGCGCTTTATGGGACCCACTATGGCTACACCTTC. It codes for CASSEALYGTHYGYTF.

The chain carries TRBV7-9 and TRBJ2-7; no clear D gene. Per germline, CDR1 SEHNR and CDR2 FQNEAQ (reference sequence). V was pared by 5 bases and J by 3 bases, with 23 bases between. The CDR3 runs 17 residues. DNA of the CDR3: TGTGCCAGCAGCCGCTCCGGCTTAACCGACATTTTCTACGAGCAGTACTTC. Translating it yields CASSRSGLTDIFYEQYF.